Listed here are 10 T cell receptor beta chains from one sample, sequenced in a study of T cell repertoires in cytomegalovirus infection. TCRdb ran MiXCR on the reads and lists one entry per CDR3 protein. The sample lists 510,000 or so distinct CDR3 sequences, 26% occurring once. The sequenced sample was PBMCs. All receptors derive from a human donor in good health (CMV status not recorded). Some clones in this sample may be carry-over from other donors' samples.

The CDR3 region is CASSLMSISYGYTF. In DNA, the CDR3 is TGTGCCAGCAGTTTAATGTCGATCAGCTATGGCTACACCTTC. The V and J genes are TRBV12-3 or TRBV12-4 and TRBJ1-2; no clear D gene. V gave up 2 bases and J gave up 4 bases, with 11 bases separating them. This CDR3 has 14 residues.

V is TRBV14 and J is TRBJ2-1; the match to TRBD2 covers 10 bases. The CDR3 runs 17 residues. Germline V gene lookup returns CDR1 SGHDN and CDR2 FVKESK. The ends lost 0 bases at V and 13 bases at J; junction bases unmatched: 15. The CDR3 is CASSQETFASGRSGQFF. In DNA, the CDR3 is TGTGCCAGCAGCCAAGAAACGTTTGCTAGCGGGAGAAGCGGACAGTTCTTC. Full variable domain (missing parts from reference TRBV14 and TRBJ2-1): EAGVTQFPSHSVIEKGQTVTLRCDPISGHDNLYWYRRVMGKEIKFLLHFVKESKQDESGMPNNRFLAERTGGTYSTLKVQPAELEDSGVYFCASSQETFASGRSGQFFGPGTRLTVL.

The chain recombines TRBV7-2 with TRBJ2-3; 11 bases are a match to TRBD2. Looked up from germline, CDR1 is SGHTA and CDR2 is FQGNSA. The CDR3 extends over 15 amino acids. With 7 bases clipped from V and 1 base from J, the junction kept 4 bases outside the gene matches. In DNA, the CDR3 is TGTGCCAGCAACTTGGGACTAGCGGGCACAGATACGCAGTATTTT. It is translated as CASNLGLAGTDTQYF.

The rearrangement uses TRBV10-3 and TRBJ1-1; unclear D gene. The CDR3 loop spans 14 amino acids. Between the trimmed V and J ends, which lost 5 bases and 2 bases, there was a span of 12 bases. Germline assignment: CDR1 ENHRY and CDR2 SYGVKD. This CDR3 reads CAISQNGINTEAFF. CDR3 coding DNA: TGTGCCATCAGTCAGAACGGAATAAACACTGAAGCTTTCTTT.

This clonotype was observed a handful of times. The chain couples TRBV12-3 or TRBV12-4 to TRBJ2-5; D is perhaps TRBD2 (6 bases). V was shortened by 4 bases and J by 4 bases, with 16 bases between the two germline ends. The length of the CDR3 is 15 residues. CDR3: CASSSTSGLAETQYF. In nucleotides, the CDR3 is TGTGCCAGCAGTTCAACATCGGGACTGGCAGAGACCCAGTACTTC.

CDR3 sequence reads: CASSLARENTGELFF. CDR3 coding DNA: TGTGCCAGCAGCTTGGCGCGGGAGAACACCGGGGAGCTGTTTTTT. V is TRBV5-4 and J is TRBJ2-2, with D possibly being TRBD2 (6 bases). Trimming took off 0 bases at V and 1 base at J, with 7 bases between the two ends. The CDR3 runs 15 residues. From germline, CDR1 is SGHNT and CDR2 YYREEE (reference sequence).

V and J are TRBV28 and TRBJ2-7; D perhaps matches TRBD1 (8 bases). This CDR3 spans 15 amino acids. Trimming removed 5 bases at V and 6 bases at J, with 20 bases between. Germline loops: CDR1 MDHEN, CDR2 SYDVKM. The CDR3 loop reads CASSLRTGRVTEQYF. CDR3 bases: TGTGCCAGCAGTCTTAGGACAGGGAGGGTAACCGAGCAGTACTTC.

The rearrangement links TRBV30 to TRBJ2-5, with TRBD2 identical over 10 bases. Germline CDR1 is GTSNPN and CDR2 is SVGIG (reference sequence). The CDR3 totals 15 residues. With V trimmed by 0 bases and J by 4 bases, 5 bases remained unmatched. In DNA, the CDR3 is TGTGCCTGGAGTGTACGGGTAGCGGGAGGAGAGACCCAGTACTTC. It encodes CAWSVRVAGGETQYF.

V gene TRBV12-3 or TRBV12-4 combines with J gene TRBJ1-1; the D gene is possibly TRBD1 (6 bases). The CDR3 runs 14 residues. V was pared by 0 bases and J by 5 bases, with 10 bases between. CDR3: CASSLAHRETEAFF. The CDR3 region has the DNA TGTGCCAGCAGTTTAGCGCACAGGGAGACTGAAGCTTTCTTT.

The rearrangement uses TRBV27 and TRBJ1-2; 8 nucleotides match TRBD1. The germline CDR1 and CDR2 sequences are MNHEY and SMNVEV (reference sequence). This CDR3 is 14 amino acids long. V lost 0 bases, J lost 8 bases, and 5 bases stayed unmatched. In DNA, the CDR3 is TGTGCCAGCAGTTTATCGAGGGGGACAGGAGGCTACACCTTC. Its protein product is CASSLSRGTGGYTF.